One and the same sample provided the 24 T cell receptor beta chains below, sequenced in a study of blood T cells in healthy people across ages. Then a second PCR, running roughly 7 to 11 cycles, was carried out with a sample-barcoded 5' primer and a J-beta primer mix. MiXCR was run by TCRdb on the 5' RACE reads, yielding one entry per CDR3 protein. The repertoire has roughly 550,000 distinct CDR3 sequences, less than 25% of them found once; the top ten carry under 9%. These data were likewise used in another study, on T cells of mothers and their children.

The sample taken for sequencing was blood. The receptors derive from a boy aged 5-17 years in good health.

This clonotype was counted between two and nine times. The V and J genes are TRBV4-1 and TRBJ2-1; no clear D gene. Germline CDR1 reads MGHRA; CDR2 reads YSYEKL. V dropped 1 base and J dropped 2 bases, with 9 bases sitting between them. This CDR3 has 15 residues. CDR3 region: CASSQGRGPYNEQFF. Written as DNA, the CDR3 is TGCGCCAGCAGCCAAGGTAGAGGTCCCTACAATGAGCAGTTCTTC.

V usage is TRBV7-9 and J usage is TRBJ2-1, with 7 bases fitting TRBD2. Germline V gene sequence: CDR1 SEHNR, CDR2 FQNEAQ (reference sequence). V lost 0 bases to trimming and J lost 4 bases; unmatched junction nucleotides: 3. CDR3 length: 15 amino acids. The CDR3 DNA follows: TGTGCCAGCAGCTTAGCTCCTAGCGGATACAATGAGCAGTTCTTC. Its protein is CASSLAPSGYNEQFF.

The chain couples TRBV2 to TRBJ2-2; D may be TRBD2 (5 bases). In germline, CDR1 is SNHLY, CDR2 FYNNEI. The CDR3 sequence is 12 residues long. The V end lost 4 bases, the J end lost 10 bases, and 10 bases lay between the germline ends. The CDR3 protein is CASSVRGKELFF. DNA for the CDR3: TGTGCCAGCAGTGTCCGGGGAAAGGAGCTGTTTTTT.

The rearrangement joins TRBV9 to TRBJ1-1, with D perhaps matching TRBD1 (5 bases). V shed 3 bases and J shed 1 base, with 13 bases lying between them. Germline V gives CDR1 SGDLS, CDR2 YYNGEE. This CDR3 is 15 amino acids long. CDR3 nucleotides: TGTGCCAGCAGCGCGACGGGGGAGACGAACACTGAAGCTTTCTTT. Protein: CASSATGETNTEAFF. The full variable domain, in which reference TRBV9 and TRBJ1-1 provide the parts outside the CDR3, is DSGVTQTPKHLITATGQRVTLRCSPRSGDLSVYWYQQSLDQGLQFLIQYYNGEERAKGNILERFSAQQFPDLHSELNLSSLELGDSALYFCASSATGETNTEAFFGQGTRLTVV.

This clonotype was observed at least ten times. The chain joins TRBV6-5 to TRBJ1-1; the match to TRBD1 covers 7 bases. Germline CDR1 reads MNHEY; CDR2 reads SVGAGI. This CDR3 region has 14 residues. V trimming: 6 bases; J trimming: 4 bases; junction bases outside the gene matches: 8. Here the CDR3 reads CASRRTGLGTEAFF. The CDR3 DNA reads as TGTGCCAGCAGGCGGACAGGTCTAGGCACTGAAGCTTTCTTT.

The chain uses TRBV6-1 and TRBJ2-1; 9 positions match TRBD2. Trimming took 2 bases from V and 3 from J; bases not matched to a gene: 8. Germline V gene sequence: CDR1 MNHNS, CDR2 SASEGT. The CDR3 runs to 17 residues. In DNA form, the CDR3 reads TGTGCCAGCAGTGAACCTCTAGCGGGGATAGTCTACAATGAGCAGTTCTTC. As protein: CASSEPLAGIVYNEQFF.

The chain carries TRBV28 and TRBJ2-5; D gene uncertain. V lost 6 bases and J 3 bases, leaving 8 bases between the germline ends. Per the germline V gene, CDR1 is MDHEN and CDR2 is SYDVKM. The CDR3 covers 12 residues. CDR3 sequence reads: CASRSPEETQYF. CDR3 coding DNA: TGTGCCAGCAGATCGCCGGAAGAGACCCAGTACTTC.

The chain uses TRBV18 and TRBJ2-6; TRBD2 might be the D (6 bases). The V gene lost 5 bases and the J gene lost 0 bases, with 20 bases spanning the gap. The CDR3 length is 19 residues. Germline V lookup: CDR1 KGHSH, CDR2 LQKENI. CDR3 protein: CASSNPAGPIFSGANVLTF. The CDR3 nucleotides are TGTGCCAGCTCAAATCCGGCGGGACCTATTTTCTCTGGGGCCAACGTCCTGACTTTC.

The CDR3 sequence: CASRGRTGGATVSNQPQHF. In DNA form, the CDR3 reads TGTGCCAGCAGAGGAAGGACAGGGGGCGCGACTGTTTCAAACCAGCCCCAGCATTTT. The chain recombines TRBV2 with TRBJ1-5, with 11 nucleotides matching TRBD1. Germline CDR1 SNHLY, CDR2 FYNNEI. Germline trimming cut 6 bases from V and 7 bases from J; bases unmatched to any gene: 20. The length of the CDR3 is 19 residues.

Worth noting for this clonotype: Germline is not matched at one junction end, which may reflect a read error. CDR3 sequence (DNA): TGTGCCAGCAGTCGTAGCGGGGTTACTTACAATGAGCTGTTCTTC. This codes for CASSRSGVTYNELFF. V and J are TRBV12-3 or TRBV12-4 and TRBJ2-1; 8 bases align to TRBD2. The CDR3 loop spans 15 amino acids.

This clonotype was detected only once. The chain carries TRBV5-1 and TRBJ2-3; D might be TRBD2 (6 bases). Germline V gene sequence: CDR1 SGHRS, CDR2 YFSETQ. The length of the CDR3 is 14 residues. V was shortened by 5 bases and J by 6 bases, with 16 bases between the two germline ends. CDR3 nucleotides: TGCGCCAGCAGTGGGGGGAGGATAGCCGATACGCAGTATTTT. Its translation: CASSGGRIADTQYF.

This clonotype was counted many times. V gene TRBV28 combines with J gene TRBJ1-2; D gene unclear. CDR3 length: 12 residues. Germline V lookup: CDR1 MDHEN, CDR2 SYDVKM. Between the trimmed V and J ends, which lost 6 bases and 0 bases, there was a span of 5 bases. The DNA for the CDR3 is TGTGCCAGCAGCCTAGCTAACTATGGCTACACCTTC. It translates to CASSLANYGYTF.

The rearrangement uses TRBV7-8 and TRBJ2-5; unclear D gene. This CDR3 is 15 amino acids long. The V end was cut by 1 base, the J end by 5 bases, with 14 bases between. Germline V gene sequence: CDR1 SGHVS, CDR2 FQNEAQ. The CDR3 region has the DNA TGTGCCAGCAGCTTAGAGGGCCTTAGGTTGGAGACCCAGTACTTC. Its translation: CASSLEGLRLETQYF.

This clonotype has more than one count but fewer than ten. The CDR3 region has the DNA TGCGCCAGCAGCCAAGACTACCGACTGCACTCTGGAAACACCATATATTTT. Its protein is CASSQDYRLHSGNTIYF. The V call is TRBV4-3, the J call TRBJ1-3; D is unclear. The length of the CDR3 is 17 residues. Germline V CDR1 and CDR2: LGHNA, YSLEER. V was cut by 0 bases and J by 0 bases, with 12 bases left in between.

This clonotype was observed a single time. V gene TRBV6-6 combines with J gene TRBJ1-1; TRBD1 aligns across 9 bases. CDR1 MNHNY and CDR2 SVGAGI come from the germline V gene (reference sequence). Trimming removed 9 bases from V and 2 bases from J; junction bases left unmatched: 4. CDR3 length: 13 amino acids. This chain's CDR3 is CASITGGNTEAFF. The CDR3 region has the DNA TGTGCCAGTATAACAGGGGGCAACACTGAAGCTTTCTTT.

This clonotype was seen a few times. The V call is TRBV20-1, the J call TRBJ2-2; the D gene is possibly TRBD2 (6 bases). The V end was cut by 5 bases, the J end by 6 bases, with 16 bases between. The CDR3 covers 14 residues. Per the germline V gene, CDR1 is DFQATT and CDR2 is SNEGSKA (reference sequence). CDR3 loop: CSASRTISSGELFF. CDR3 DNA: TGCAGTGCTTCACGGACTATATCCTCCGGGGAGCTGTTTTTT.

The chain links TRBV19 to TRBJ1-2, with 10 bases matching TRBD1. Germline assignment: CDR1 LNHDA and CDR2 SQIVND (reference sequence). The CDR3 has 16 amino acids. The J segment lost 1 base and the V segment lost 5 bases, leaving 7 bases of the junction unmatched. The CDR3 is CASSFAGTGVNYGYTF. CDR3 coding DNA: TGTGCCAGTAGTTTCGCCGGGACAGGGGTTAACTATGGCTACACCTTC.

This clonotype has more than one count but fewer than ten. The rearrangement links TRBV12-5 to TRBJ2-1; 7 positions match TRBD2. This CDR3 spans 16 amino acids. Germline V gene sequence: CDR1 LGHNT, CDR2 FRNRAP. V dropped 3 bases and J dropped 3; count of bases not matched to a gene: 8. Here the CDR3 DNA reads TGTGCTAGTGGTTTAGTATCCGGGGGGTTCTACAATGAGCAGTTCTTC. Amino acid sequence: CASGLVSGGFYNEQFF.

The chain is built from TRBV25-1 and TRBJ2-7; D unresolved. Germline lookup yields CDR1 MGHDK and CDR2 SYGVNS. Trimming took 0 bases from V and 0 from J, leaving 6 bases between them. The CDR3 totals 14 residues. The CDR3 loop reads CASSEYNNSYEQYF. Written as DNA, the CDR3 is TGTGCCAGCAGTGAATATAATAACTCCTACGAGCAGTACTTC.

CDR3 sequence (DNA): TGCAGTGCTAGAGAATTAGCGGGAGTAACAACCGGGCAGTACTTC. This codes for CSARELAGVTTGQYF. The V gene is TRBV20-1, the J gene TRBJ2-7; 9 bases are a match to TRBD2. CDR1 and CDR2 from the germline V gene are DFQATT and SNEGSKA (reference sequence). Trimming cost V 0 bases and J 9 bases; bases outside gene matches: 12. This CDR3 spans 15 amino acids.

This clonotype was seen more than once but under ten times. The J gene is TRBJ1-2, the V gene TRBV19; TRBD1 might be the D (5 bases). Germline CDR1 is LNHDA and CDR2 is SQIVND (reference sequence). This CDR3 comprises 17 residues. Trimming shortened V by 4 bases and J by 1 base, and 19 bases separated the two germline ends. CDR3 sequence (DNA): TGTGCCAGTAGTACGCGTCGGGGCAGCGGGGGTAACTATGGCTACACCTTC. Protein sequence: CASSTRRGSGGNYGYTF.

The chain recombines TRBV5-6 with TRBJ2-7; D gene unclear. Trimming removed 2 bases at V and 6 bases at J, with 12 bases between. Germline CDR1 and CDR2: SGHDT and YYEEEE. CDR3 length equals 13 residues. CDR3 loop: CASSLRGVSEQYF. The CDR3 DNA is TGTGCCAGCAGCTTACGTGGCGTGAGCGAGCAGTACTTC.

This clonotype has a handful of counts. The V and J genes are TRBV29-1 and TRBJ2-2, with D unclear. The CDR3 totals 12 residues. The V and J ends lost 5 bases and 6 bases respectively, with 10 bases between them. Germline-derived CDR1 and CDR2 are SQVTM and ANQGSEA. CDR3 in DNA: TGCAGCGTTAGGCTGGCATCCGGGGAGCTGTTTTTT. Translating it yields CSVRLASGELFF.

In this sample, this clonotype turned up a few times. The chain combines TRBV2 with TRBJ1-5, with D uncertain. Trimming removed 3 bases from V and 0 bases from J, with 9 bases in between. CDR1 is SNHLY, CDR2 FYNNEI, per germline. The CDR3 is 15 residues long. The CDR3 DNA follows: TGTGCCAGCAGTGACAATTCGCATAGCAATCAGCCCCAGCATTTT. Translated, it gives CASSDNSHSNQPQHF.